The next 20 T cell receptor beta chains were all read from a single sample in a study of OX40 agonist ivuxolimab in advanced cancers. Some clones are missing from TCRdb's copy, which holds only in-frame ones; the method was immunoSEQ multiplex PCR. The top ten clones hold around 0.16% of a sample with about 100,000 clones, nearly 90% of them seen once. This specimen consisted of CD4+ or CD8+ T cells sorted from blood, obtained in a trial of the OX40 agonist ivuxolimab. Receptors originate from an adult with an advanced solid tumor such as melanoma, head and neck, liver or kidney cancer.

The chain joins TRBV11-2 to TRBJ2-2; 13 positions match TRBD2. Germline assignment: CDR1 SGHAT and CDR2 FQNNGV. CDR3 length equals 16 residues. V lost 4 bases to trimming and J lost 7 bases; unmatched junction nucleotides: 6. The CDR3 bases are TGTGCCAGCAGCTCCAGACTAGCGGGGGGTTACGGGGAGCTGTTTTTT. Amino acid sequence: CASSSRLAGGYGELFF.

The chain's CDR3 is CASSVRGVGRGYTF. The CDR3 DNA reads as TGTGCCAGCTCCGTCCGGGGTGTTGGGAGGGGCTACACCTTC. V gene TRBV6-1 combines with J gene TRBJ1-2; D is uncertain. The length of the CDR3 is 14 residues. Germline V gene lookup returns CDR1 MNHNS and CDR2 SASEGT. The V gene lost 8 bases and the J gene lost 8 bases, with 21 bases spanning the gap.

V and J are TRBV7-7 and TRBJ2-7; D is perhaps TRBD2 (6 bases). Trimming took off 5 bases at V and 6 bases at J, with 14 bases between the two ends. From germline, CDR1 is SSHAT and CDR2 FNYEAQ (reference sequence). The CDR3 contains 13 residues. The DNA of the CDR3 is TGTGCCAGCAGCCCGGGACTTCAATCCGAGCAGTACTTC. It is translated as CASSPGLQSEQYF.

This clone was seen a few times. The junction and the germline gene differ at one end; a read error may be behind it. The chain combines TRBV5-1 with TRBJ2-3; 7 bases fit TRBD2. This CDR3 region has 14 residues. Germline V gene lookup returns CDR1 SGHRS and CDR2 YFSETQ. Here the CDR3 DNA reads TGCGCCAGCAGATTGGGGGACTACACAGATACGCAGTATTTT. Translating gives CASRLGDYTDTQYF.

This chain connects TRBV13 to TRBJ2-2; the match to TRBD1 covers 8 bases. Germline V gene lookup returns CDR1 PRHDT and CDR2 FYEKMQ (reference sequence). The V segment lost 3 bases and the J segment 4 bases; nucleotides outside the gene matches: 10. The CDR3 loop spans 17 amino acids. The CDR3 nucleotides read TGTGCCAGCAGCTTCCGTGGACAGGGTCTTAGCACCGGGGAGCTGTTTTTT. As protein: CASSFRGQGLSTGELFF.

J is TRBJ2-7 and V is TRBV4-1, with a possible D match to TRBD2 (5 bases). The germline V gene encodes CDR1 MGHRA and CDR2 YSYEKL. This CDR3 region has 14 residues. With 4 bases removed from V and 3 bases from J, the gap between germline ends came to 13 bases. As DNA, the CDR3 is TGCGCCAGCAGCCGAGTAGGACTGGACTACGAGCAGTACTTC. Amino acids: CASSRVGLDYEQYF.

The rearrangement joins TRBV6-1 to TRBJ2-7; 12 bases map to TRBD2. Germline V gene data show CDR1 as MNHNS and CDR2 as SASEGT. V dropped 4 bases and J dropped 5; count of bases not matched to a gene: 6. The length of the CDR3 is 15 residues. The CDR3 nucleotides are TGTGCCAGCAGTGGTCTAGCGGGGGGGCCCAACGAGCAGTACTTC. Translation: CASSGLAGGPNEQYF.

The V call is TRBV18, the J call TRBJ2-2; TRBD1 matches at 7 bases. CDR1 is KGHSH, CDR2 LQKENI, per germline. The junction had 16 bases not matched to a gene; V was cut back by 2 bases and J by 4 bases. The CDR3 sequence is 19 residues long. CDR3 bases: TGTGCCAGCTCACCATCACCTAGGACAGGAATTAGTACCACCGGGGAGCTGTTTTTT. It is translated as CASSPSPRTGISTTGELFF.

This chain joins TRBV7-2 and TRBJ2-1; D remains unclear. The CDR3 runs 15 residues. Germline-derived CDR1 and CDR2 are SGHTA and FQGNSA. V lost 2 bases to trimming and J lost 0 bases, with 8 bases between them. The DNA for the CDR3 is TGTGCCAGCAGCTTACGACCAAGCTCCTACAATGAGCAGTTCTTC. Its translation: CASSLRPSSYNEQFF.

The genes are TRBV5-4 and TRBJ2-5; no reliable D call. The CDR3 extends over 14 amino acids. Trimming stripped 4 bases from V and 3 bases from J, with 13 bases between. The V gene's germline CDR1 is SGHNT and CDR2 YYREEE (reference sequence). CDR3 residues: CASSPPGIEETQYF. The CDR3 DNA reads as TGTGCCAGCAGCCCACCCGGAATCGAAGAGACCCAGTACTTC. Full variable domain (missing parts from reference TRBV5-4 and TRBJ2-5): ETGVTQSPTHLIKTRGQQVTLRCSSQSGHNTVSWYQQALGQGPQFIFQYYREEENGRGNFPPRFSGLQFPNYSSELNVNALELDDSALYLCASSPPGIEETQYFGPGTRLLVL.

V and J are TRBV5-4 and TRBJ2-1, with D unclear. The CDR3 sequence is 14 residues long. The V end was cut by 4 bases, the J end by 7 bases, with 15 bases between. Germline V gene sequence: CDR1 SGHNT, CDR2 YYREEE (reference sequence). The CDR3 DNA sequence: TGTGCCAGCAGCCTAGGGAATTTGGGGAATGAGCAGTTCTTC. Residues: CASSLGNLGNEQFF.

V and J are TRBV18 and TRBJ1-5, with no clear D. Germline V lookup: CDR1 KGHSH, CDR2 LQKENI. V lost 2 bases, J lost 9 bases, and 11 bases lay in between. The CDR3 runs 13 residues. In nucleotides, the CDR3 is TGTGCCAGCTCACCAGGGCCGTCGAGGCCCCAGCATTTT. It specifies CASSPGPSRPQHF.

The chain joins TRBV6-5 to TRBJ1-2; D is ambiguous. This CDR3 has 12 amino acids. The V gene's germline CDR1 is MNHEY and CDR2 SVGAGI. Trimming shortened V by 6 bases and J by 8 bases, and 13 bases separated the two germline ends. CDR3: CASRPRWGGYTF. The CDR3 bases are TGTGCCAGCAGGCCCCGGTGGGGAGGCTACACCTTC.

This chain links TRBV2 with TRBJ1-6; TRBD1 matches at 9 bases. Germline assignment: CDR1 SNHLY and CDR2 FYNNEI. Trimming at V came to 2 bases and at J to 9 bases, leaving 5 bases not matched to a gene. This CDR3 spans 15 amino acids. The CDR3 sequence: CASSEINRGRSPLHF. CDR3 sequence (DNA): TGTGCCAGCAGTGAAATTAACAGGGGGCGTTCACCCCTCCACTTT.

This sequence joins TRBV6-1 and TRBJ1-1; D is unresolved. CDR3 length: 13 amino acids. CDR1 and CDR2 from the germline V gene are MNHNS and SASEGT. V lost 3 bases, J lost 4 bases, and 9 bases lay in between. The CDR3 DNA is TGTGCCAGCAGTGATACGGGATTCACTGAAGCTTTCTTT. It is translated as CASSDTGFTEAFF.

The chain is built from TRBV6-5 and TRBJ1-1; 10 bases are a match to TRBD1. This CDR3 has 13 residues. V trimming: 7 bases; J trimming: 7 bases; junction bases outside the gene matches: 6. From germline, CDR1 is MNHEY and CDR2 SVGAGI. The CDR3 loop reads CASTLDRGGEAFF. In nucleotides, the CDR3 is TGTGCCAGCACTTTGGACAGGGGGGGTGAAGCTTTCTTT.

The chain has TRBV6-1 and TRBJ2-1, with 10 bases fitting TRBD1. V lost 6 bases and J lost 1; bases outside the gene matches: 3. Germline V gene data show CDR1 as MNHNS and CDR2 as SASEGT. The CDR3 has 15 amino acids. For the CDR3, the DNA is TGTGCCAGCAGAAGGGACAGGGGTTCCTACAATGAGCAGTTCTTC. Encoded protein: CASRRDRGSYNEQFF.

The V and J genes are TRBV10-1 and TRBJ1-1; D gene unclear. The CDR3 has 12 residues. Germline CDR1 and CDR2: WNHNN and SYGVQD (reference sequence). Trimming took 8 bases from V and 4 from J, leaving 11 bases between them. The CDR3 region is CASGYVTTEAFF. In nucleotides, the CDR3 is TGCGCCAGCGGTTACGTAACCACTGAAGCTTTCTTT.

This chain joins TRBV11-2 and TRBJ2-7; tentatively, D is TRBD1 (5 bases). The V end lost 0 bases, the J end lost 7 bases, and 19 bases lay between the germline ends. The CDR3 loop spans 16 amino acids. In germline, CDR1 is SGHAT, CDR2 FQNNGV. Here the CDR3 DNA reads TGTGCCAGCAGCTTAGATCATGCGCAGGGTTTGGGTGAGCAGTACTTC. Residues: CASSLDHAQGLGEQYF. Combining the CDR3 with reference TRBV11-2 and TRBJ2-7 gives the whole variable domain EAGVAQSPRYKIIEKRQSVAFWCNPISGHATLYWYQQILGQGPKLLIQFQNNGVVDDSQLPKDRFSAERLKGVDSTLKIQPAKLEDSAVYLCASSLDHAQGLGEQYFGPGTRLTVT.

This clone was counted a single time. The chain links TRBV30 to TRBJ1-5, with a tentative D call TRBD1 (6 bases). The CDR3 is made up of 14 amino acids. With 0 bases removed from V and 6 bases from J, the gap between germline ends came to 12 bases. The germline V gene has CDR1 GTSNPN and CDR2 SVGIG (reference sequence). The CDR3 DNA reads TGTGCCTGGAGTGTACAAAGGGGGGTTCAGCCCCAGCATTTT. Its translation: CAWSVQRGVQPQHF.